A selection of T cell receptor beta chains follows, all from one sample in a study of blood T cell repertoires in COVID-19. TCRdb's table, derived via immunoSEQ multiplex PCR, lists solely in-frame clones and lacks some. The table includes 150,000 to 200,000 clones, approximately 85% detected once. Sequences were obtained from peripheral blood. These receptors were taken from a man aged 55-75 years who had recovered from COVID-19. Each CDR3 is given with its conserved first and last residue. The order of the fields is V gene, J gene, CDR3 protein.

TRBV3-1/TRBV3-2	TRBJ1-1	CASSQAGGAFF
TRBV27	TRBJ2-2	CASSLRTGITGELFF
TRBV4-1	TRBJ2-7	CASSRGQVAYEQYF
TRBV7-9	TRBJ1-4	CASSLTAPNEKLFF
TRBV9	TRBJ1-3	CASSVDSQGASGNTIYF
TRBV5-1	TRBJ2-5	CASSFGQQETQYF
TRBV5-1	TRBJ2-1	CASSGFSLPLDEQFF
TRBV15	TRBJ2-5	CATSTGQGMGETQYF
TRBV30	TRBJ1-1	CACKGGDTEAFF
TRBV27	TRBJ2-3	CASSLAPTGPDTQYF
TRBV2	TRBJ2-5	CASSEGEETQYF
TRBV29-1	TRBJ1-4	CSVEQGAGEKLFF
TRBV29-1	TRBJ2-7	CSVGGGSYEQYF
TRBV12-5	TRBJ1-3	CASGLWRGSNGNTIYF
TRBV5-6	TRBJ1-1	CASSLRWEGNTEAFF
TRBV5-1	TRBJ1-1	CASSPTAMNTEAFF
TRBV6-5	TRBJ2-1	CASVADSYNEQFF
TRBV6-5	TRBJ1-1	CASSQSGQTAEAFF
TRBV29-1	TRBJ2-1	CSVVASRGEEFF
TRBV25-1	TRBJ2-5	CASSEPPQATQYF
TRBV19	TRBJ1-5	CASSWGTEKYSNQPQHF
TRBV9	TRBJ2-1	CASNLALGEQFF
TRBV11-2	TRBJ1-1	CASSTQGRTEAFF
TRBV6-2/TRBV6-3	TRBJ2-1	CASSYEGTSLPNEQFF
TRBV18	TRBJ2-7	CASSPLSGSRYEQYF
TRBV5-5	TRBJ1-3	CASSLQGSSGNTIYF
TRBV5-4	TRBJ1-2	CASSLQAQGGYGYTF
TRBV7-3	TRBJ2-2	CASSSSGGVTGELFF
TRBV15	TRBJ2-7	CATSRDTRDRSSYEQYF
TRBV16	TRBJ2-3	CASSDRGGRTDTQYF
TRBV6-1	TRBJ1-2	CASSEAGSYGYTF
TRBV3-1/TRBV3-2	TRBJ2-7	CASSQGGDRANEQYF
TRBV7-9	TRBJ2-7	CASSLSATYEQYF
TRBV28	TRBJ2-3	CASGLGGGTSTDTQYF
TRBV27	TRBJ1-5	CASSTLGGASNQPQHF
TRBV7-2	TRBJ2-5	CASSFLADPELRETQYF
TRBV3-1/TRBV3-2	TRBJ2-1	CASSQTSGEYNEQFF
TRBV25-1	TRBJ2-2	CASSEYSLNTGELFF
TRBV7-2	TRBJ2-3	CAGGQGGTDTQYF
TRBV30	TRBJ2-5	CAWKAGGETQYF
TRBV5-1	TRBJ1-3	CASSPEGNTIYF
TRBV6-5	TRBJ1-2	CASSFEGADYGYTF
TRBV2	TRBJ1-6	CASSGPRDSSYNSPLHF
TRBV6-5	TRBJ2-7	CASSYSGAVRAYEQYF
TRBV5-1	TRBJ2-7	CASSGTRGPTYEQYF
TRBV5-1	TRBJ2-4	CASSETGRGIQYF
TRBV9	TRBJ1-1	CASSRQGEPDNTEAFF
TRBV10-1	TRBJ1-5	CASSESISTGYSQPQHF
TRBV15	TRBJ2-2	CATGGREYGGELFF
TRBV7-2	TRBJ2-3	CASRRTGLALRDTQYF
TRBV11-3	TRBJ2-1	CASSPSPAGGGTHNEQFF
TRBV5-6	TRBJ2-5	CASSSAGGTQYF
TRBV5-8	TRBJ2-1	CASSLFGQGSNNEQFF
TRBV21-1	TRBJ2-7	CASTTGTFYEQYF
TRBV9	TRBJ2-7	CASSGSGTDTVGEQYF
TRBV2	TRBJ1-4	CASTDRATNEKLFF
TRBV6-1	TRBJ1-4	CASSESGTQNEKLFF
TRBV7-3	TRBJ2-3	CASSSLAGGNTDTQYF
TRBV12-3/TRBV12-4	TRBJ2-1	CASSSPGNEQFF